Described below is a single T cell receptor beta chain sequence and its context. Its antigen is not known. Sequencing used immunoSEQ multiplex PCR; TCRdb keeps in-frame clones, though not all of them. The data contain 2 million to 2.5 million clones, approximately 94% of them seen just once; the ten biggest clones take up roughly 1%. Germline V gives CDR1 MGHDK, CDR2 SYGVNS. This CDR3 has 10 residues. The V and J ends lost 5 bases and 5 bases respectively, with 4 bases between them. CD45RO-negative, CCR7-selected cells formed the naive CD8 fraction, which excluded terminally differentiated effector memory CD45RA+ cells. Adult donors, all healthy and HIV-negative, had no recent acute infections or vaccinations. This entry is derived from a study of shared clonotypes between healthy human individuals. About the research overall: Donors were a couple of women and three men aged 18 to 49. The study used three CD4 naive, three CD4 memory, two CD8 naive and one CD8 memory plate per donor. Overall study results and limits: Genetic and exposure-history diversity was limited by the small donor number.

The sample comprised naive CD8+ T cells sorted from blood. The receptor's source is a man aged 18 to 35 in good health. V and J are TRBV25-1 and TRBJ2-7; no reliable D call. The CDR3: CASSKNEQYF. The DNA of the CDR3 is TGTGCCAGCAGTAAGAACGAGCAGTACTTC.